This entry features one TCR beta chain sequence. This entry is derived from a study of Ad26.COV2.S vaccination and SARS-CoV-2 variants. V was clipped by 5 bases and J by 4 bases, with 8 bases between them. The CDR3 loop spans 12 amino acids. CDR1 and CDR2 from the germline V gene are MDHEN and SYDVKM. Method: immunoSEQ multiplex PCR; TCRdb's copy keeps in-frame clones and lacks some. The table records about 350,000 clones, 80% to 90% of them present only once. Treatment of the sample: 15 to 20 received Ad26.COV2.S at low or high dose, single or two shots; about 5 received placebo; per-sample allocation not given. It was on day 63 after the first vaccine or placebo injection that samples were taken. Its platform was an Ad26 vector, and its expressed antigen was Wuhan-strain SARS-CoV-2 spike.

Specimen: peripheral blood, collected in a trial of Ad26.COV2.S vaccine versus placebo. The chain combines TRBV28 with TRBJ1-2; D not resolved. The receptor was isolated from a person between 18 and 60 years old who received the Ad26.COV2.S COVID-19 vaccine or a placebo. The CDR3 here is CASSMDLYGYTF. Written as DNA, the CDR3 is TGTGCCAGCAGTATGGACCTCTATGGCTACACCTTC.